A single sample is the source of the 14 T cell receptor beta chains below, sequenced in a study of post-analysis software for immune sequencing data. These receptors have no known antigen. The study, taken as a whole, reports: Higher frequency in patients than in controls was seen for about five TRBV segments, with TRBV5-6, TRBV5-1 and TRBV20-1 among them.

The TCR beta cDNA libraries carried unique molecular identifiers. MiXCR, run by TCRdb on the PCR reads, gives a single entry per CDR3 protein. The sample yields hundreds of thousands of distinct CDR3 sequences, roughly 27% seen once. The sample was blood. The receptors originated from a girl aged 5 to 17 with multiple sclerosis.

The table lists this clonotype with many counts. J is TRBJ2-1 and V is TRBV11-2; 7 nucleotides align to TRBD2. The V gene's germline CDR1 is SGHAT and CDR2 FQNNGV. The CDR3 length is 14 residues. Trimming took 1 base from V and 5 from J; bases not matched to a gene: 2. The CDR3 bases are TGTGCCAGCAGCTTAGCGGGAGGAAACAATGAGCAGTTCTTC. Translating gives CASSLAGGNNEQFF.

This rearrangement joins TRBV9 to TRBJ2-1; 11 bases align to TRBD2. CDR3 length equals 15 residues. The V segment lost 4 bases and the J segment 13 bases; nucleotides outside the gene matches: 13. Germline V lookup: CDR1 SGDLS, CDR2 YYNGEE. CDR3 sequence (DNA): TGTGCCAGCAGCATCGACGGGACTAGCGGAGAGACCCAGTTCTTC. It encodes CASSIDGTSGETQFF.

This clonotype was seen only a few times. The chain carries TRBV7-9 and TRBJ2-1; maybe TRBD2 (6 bases). The CDR3 consists of 11 residues. Trimming shortened V by 2 bases and J by 12 bases, and 8 bases separated the two germline ends. Germline V gene data show CDR1 as SEHNR and CDR2 as FQNEAQ (reference sequence). For the CDR3, the DNA is TGTGCCAGCAGCTTAACGCGGGGGCAGTTCTTC. Translation: CASSLTRGQFF. Drawing the rest from reference TRBV7-9 and TRBJ2-1, the complete variable domain is DTGVSQNPRHKITKRGQNVTFRCDPISEHNRLYWYRQTLGQGPEFLTYFQNEAQLEKSRLLSDRFSAERPKGSFSTLEIQRTEQGDSAMYLCASSLTRGQFFGPGTRLTVL.

V and J are TRBV12-3 or TRBV12-4 and TRBJ1-2; D might be TRBD1 (6 bases). Trimming removed 4 bases from V and 5 bases from J, with 14 bases in between. This CDR3 region has 14 residues. This chain's CDR3 is CASSCGGGGYGYTF. The CDR3 DNA reads TGTGCCAGCAGTTGTGGGGGGGGCGGGTATGGCTACACCTTC.

A remark on this clonotype: At one end the junction does not follow the germline gene, possibly because of a read error. CDR3 DNA: TGCAGCGTCGAAGAAGTCTGGGGTATGGAGACCCAGTACTTC. Encoded protein: CSVEEVWGMETQYF. V gene TRBV29-1 combines with J gene TRBJ2-5; unclear D gene. Germline-derived CDR1 and CDR2 are SQVTM and ANQGSEA. The CDR3 totals 14 residues.

This clonotype has only a few counts. V usage is TRBV4-3 and J usage is TRBJ2-1, with 7 bases identical to TRBD1. Germline trimming cut 0 bases from V and 2 bases from J; bases unmatched to any gene: 1. CDR1 LGHNA and CDR2 YSLEER come from the germline V gene. The length of the CDR3 is 15 residues. The chain's CDR3 is CASSQEGQTYNEQFF. CDR3 DNA sequence: TGCGCCAGCAGCCAAGAGGGACAGACCTACAATGAGCAGTTCTTC.

The chain joins TRBV25-1 to TRBJ2-3, with 7 bases that match TRBD2. This CDR3 is 14 amino acids long. Trimming cost V 6 bases and J 2 bases; bases outside gene matches: 5. CDR1 is MGHDK, CDR2 SYGVNS, per germline. The CDR3 reads CASSREAVTDTQYF. CDR3 nucleotide sequence: TGTGCCAGCAGCCGGGAGGCAGTCACAGATACGCAGTATTTT.

This clonotype has just a few counts. The chain carries TRBV4-3 and TRBJ2-7; 9 bases agree with TRBD2. The V gene end was trimmed by 4 bases and the J gene end by 7 bases; junction bases not matched to a gene: 11. Looked up from germline, CDR1 is LGHNA and CDR2 is YSLEER. CDR3 length: 15 residues. The CDR3 sequence is CASSPGVAGVREQYF. CDR3 DNA: TGCGCCAGCAGCCCCGGGGTAGCGGGAGTCAGGGAGCAGTACTTC.

The J gene is TRBJ2-5, the V gene TRBV11-2, with D perhaps TRBD1 (6 bases). V was cut by 0 bases and J by 5 bases, with 10 bases left in between. The V gene's germline CDR1 is SGHAT and CDR2 FQNNGV. This CDR3 has 14 residues. The chain's CDR3 is CASSLEGARETQYF. The CDR3 DNA is TGTGCCAGCAGCTTAGAGGGGGCGAGGGAGACCCAGTACTTC.

J is TRBJ2-3 and V is TRBV9; 7 nucleotides agree with TRBD1. The V segment lost 3 bases and the J segment 4 bases; nucleotides outside the gene matches: 5. Germline V lookup: CDR1 SGDLS, CDR2 YYNGEE. The CDR3 totals 14 residues. DNA of the CDR3: TGTGCCAGCAGCGCGCCAGGGGGACCAGATACGCAGTATTTT. It is translated as CASSAPGGPDTQYF.

The sample holds a few counts of this clonotype. The chain employs TRBV29-1 and TRBJ2-7; D possibly corresponds to TRBD1 (6 bases). V lost 6 bases and J lost 4, with 13 bases in between. Germline values: CDR1 SQVTM, CDR2 ANQGSEA. The CDR3 covers 12 residues. The CDR3 bases are TGCAGCGTCCGGGACACACAATACGAGCAGTACTTC. Translation: CSVRDTQYEQYF.

This clonotype was recorded a few times. This chain uses TRBV3-1 with TRBJ2-7, with 8 bases that match TRBD2. CDR1 is LGHDT and CDR2 is YNNKEL in the germline V gene (reference sequence). CDR3 size: 15 residues. V lost 0 bases and J lost 2; bases outside the gene matches: 3. Here the CDR3 DNA reads TGTGCCAGCAGCCAAGACTACGGGAGGGCCTACGAGCAGTACTTC. As protein: CASSQDYGRAYEQYF.

This clonotype was seen more than once but under ten times. V usage is TRBV6-2 or TRBV6-3 and J usage is TRBJ2-7, with D uncertain. Germline assignment: CDR1 MNHEY and CDR2 SVGEGT. The CDR3 sequence is 13 residues long. The ends were cut back, 8 bases at V and 2 bases at J, with 13 bases in the middle. The CDR3 sequence: CASGDRKPYEQYF. As DNA, the CDR3 is TGTGCCAGCGGGGATAGAAAACCCTACGAGCAGTACTTC.

This clonotype has just a few counts. V usage is TRBV7-9 and J usage is TRBJ2-7, with D unresolved. V lost 5 bases and J 2 bases, leaving 16 bases between the germline ends. Germline CDR1 SEHNR, CDR2 FQNEAQ (reference sequence). CDR3 length: 15 residues. The CDR3 protein is CASSSSRSGAYEQYF. The CDR3 nucleotides read TGTGCCAGCAGCAGTAGTCGTTCCGGAGCCTACGAGCAGTACTTC.